These 2 T cell receptor beta chains were all obtained from the same sample, sequenced in a study of T-cell reconstitution after alpha-beta-depleted transplantation in children. Unique molecular identifiers were incorporated during preparation of the TCRbeta library. Each CDR3 protein is one row after TCRdb ran MiXCR on the PCR reads. The table records roughly 4,000 distinct CDR3 sequences, approximately 13% of them present only once. The sequenced sample was PBMCs, mostly from graft donor cells, obtained 60 days after TCRalphabeta/CD19-depleted stem cell transplant. These receptors all come from a male patient under 10 years old who had a stem cell transplant for acute lymphoblastic leukemia, so the T cells may come from the graft donor.

The genes are TRBV5-4 and TRBJ2-4; no firm D call. This CDR3 contains 12 residues. Per germline, CDR1 SGHNT and CDR2 YYREEE (reference sequence). This CDR3 is CATDAAKNIQYF. The CDR3 coding sequence is TGTGCAACAGATGCGGCCAAAAACATTCAGTACTTC.

This clonotype is large by share. The gene calls are TRBV6-5 and TRBJ2-7; D is undetermined. Germline lookup yields CDR1 MNHEY and CDR2 SVGAGI. V lost 0 bases, J lost 3 bases, and 6 bases lay in between. The CDR3 length is 13 residues. The CDR3 coding sequence is TGTGCCAGCAGTTACTCGAGAGGCTACGAGCAGTACTTC. It codes for CASSYSRGYEQYF.